The present TCR beta chain was sequenced within a study of T cell responses to AZD1222 COVID-19 vaccine. Study background: Timing groups of about 4 and about 12 weeks for second doses were pooled.

Of note for this clone: The antigen is unknown.

Study-level findings and limits: Of the AZD1222 recipients, only 5 or 6 were seropositive at baseline. Vaccination with two AZD1222 doses was followed by a rise in Spike-specific TCR breadth and depth. The donor cohort was predominantly white British with a female majority, and clonal diversity may have been underestimated.

Profiled with immunoSEQ multiplex PCR; TCRdb holds only in-frame clones, not every one. Of around 100,000 clones listed, about four fifths are singletons. The V gene's germline CDR1 is LNHNV and CDR2 YYDKDF (reference sequence). The length of the CDR3 is 16 residues. V shed 1 base, J shed 4 bases, and the junction held 7 bases outside the gene matches. The sequencing used peripheral blood, collected on day 0 of AZD1222 vaccination. The chain recombines TRBV15 with TRBJ1-2; 9 nucleotides line up with TRBD1. This clonotype was sampled from an adult in good health. CDR3 DNA: TGTGCCACCAGCAGAGCTACAGGGGGCTACAGCTATGGCTACACCTTC. As protein: CATSRATGGYSYGYTF. Complete variable domain (other parts from reference TRBV15 and TRBJ1-2): DAMVIQNPRYQVTQFGKPVTLSCSQTLNHNVMYWYQQKSSQAPKLLFHYYDKDFNNEADTPDNFQSRRPNTSFCFLDIRSPGLGDTAMYLCATSRATGGYSYGYTFGSGTRLTVV.